A selection of T cell receptor beta chains follows, all from one sample in a study of memory CD4+ T cells and cytomegalovirus serostatus. Assay: immunoSEQ multiplex PCR; the TCRdb copy retains only in-frame clones and omits some. The sample carries some 50,000 clones, roughly 79% recorded once. The sample consisted of memory CD4+ T cells from blood. These receptors all stem from an adult in good health and CMV-seronegative. The CDR3 runs from the conserved cysteine through the conserved F or W. A D gene is named only where the DNA matches it firmly. The size entry is marked missing in some rows and otherwise reads once, few, many or a size class.

>TRBJ2-1|NA|TRBD2|TRBV7-9
CASSRPTSGRADEQFF
TGTGCCAGCAGTCGTCCGACTAGCGGGAGGGCGGATGAGCAGTTCTTC
>TRBJ1-2|few|TRBD1|TRBV18
CASSYSRGTGFGGYTF
TGTGCCAGCTCGTACTCACGCGGGACAGGGTTTGGAGGCTACACCTTC
>TRBJ2-7|NA|TRBD2|TRBV4-3
CASSQEGDRRTSEQYF
TGCGCCAGCAGCCAAGAAGGCGACAGAAGGACTAGCGAGCAGTACTTC
>TRBJ1-3|medium-sized|NA|TRBV19
CASTPLDGGTGNTIYF
TGTGCCAGTACTCCCTTGGACGGTGGAACTGGAAACACCATATATTTT
>TRBJ2-1|once|NA|TRBV5-1
CASSLGGGEQFF
TGCGCCAGCAGCTTGGGGGGTGGTGAGCAGTTCTTC
>TRBJ1-1|NA|NA|TRBV21-1
CASSVFCPNTEAFF
TGTGCCAGCAGCGTGTTTTGTCCGAACACTGAAGCTTTCTTT
>TRBJ2-7|NA|NA|TRBV28
CASTPVGTTVVQYF
TGTGCCAGCACTCCTGTGGGTACGACGGTGGTGCAGTACTTC
>TRBJ2-7|NA|NA|TRBV6-1
CASSTHSYEQYF
TGTGCCAGCAGTACCCACTCCTACGAGCAGTACTTC
>TRBJ1-1|NA|NA|TRBV11-1
CASRRTQYSEAFF
TGTGCCAGCAGACGCACCCAATACTCTGAAGCTTTCTTT
>TRBJ1-5|NA|NA|TRBV2
CASRQGSGSNQPQHF
TGTGCCAGCAGACAGGGCTCGGGTAGCAATCAGCCCCAGCATTTT
>TRBJ1-2|NA|NA|TRBV5-6
CASSLAPRPTPGYGYTF
TGTGCCAGCAGCTTGGCGCCCCGACCCACTCCGGGGTATGGCTACACCTTC
>TRBJ2-7|NA|NA|TRBV27
CASSRKDGYEQYF
TGTGCCAGCAGTCGAAAGGACGGCTACGAGCAGTACTTC
>TRBJ1-5|NA|NA|TRBV27
CASSFSAAQIKQPQHF
TGTGCCAGCAGTTTTTCGGCAGCCCAGATAAAACAGCCCCAGCATTTT
>TRBJ2-7|once|NA|TRBV4-3
CASSKGVAGAEQYF
TGCGCCAGCAGCAAGGGGGTCGCCGGGGCCGAGCAGTACTTC
>TRBJ2-7|NA|NA|TRBV28
CASSLSKPGEQYF
TGTGCCAGCAGTTTAAGCAAGCCGGGAGAGCAGTACTTC
>TRBJ1-4|few|TRBD1|TRBV2
CASTKQGGTNEKLFF
TGTGCCAGCACAAAACAGGGGGGGACTAATGAAAAACTGTTTTTT
>TRBJ2-1|NA|TRBD2|TRBV7-2
CASSLPKGPGGGVYNEQFF
TGTGCCAGCAGCTTACCAAAAGGGCCCGGGGGGGGCGTCTACAATGAGCAGTTCTTC
>TRBJ2-3|once|NA|TRBV15
CATGPAGHPDTQYF
TGTGCCACCGGGCCTGCGGGGCACCCAGATACGCAGTATTTT
>TRBJ2-3|NA|NA|TRBV7-9
CASSRLSTDTQYF
TGTGCCAGCAGCCGGTTAAGCACAGATACGCAGTATTTT
>TRBJ2-7|NA|NA|TRBV30
CAWSPGTVTYEQYF
TGTGCCTGGAGTCCCGGGACGGTGACCTACGAGCAGTACTTC
>TRBJ2-1|NA|TRBD2|TRBV5-8
CASSFKGLAGGGAYNEQFF
TGTGCCAGCAGCTTTAAGGGACTAGCGGGAGGTGGTGCCTACAATGAGCAGTTCTTC
>TRBJ2-7|NA|TRBD2|TRBV7-2
CASSPLAGAHLEQYF
TGTGCCAGCAGCCCTTTAGCGGGGGCCCACCTAGAGCAGTACTTC
>TRBJ1-1|NA|NA|TRBV18
CASAFRAGYTEAFF
TGTGCCAGCGCGTTTCGGGCCGGGTACACTGAAGCTTTCTTT
>TRBJ2-7|once|TRBD1|TRBV5-1
CASSTFQGASEQYF
TGCGCCAGCAGCACCTTTCAGGGGGCGAGCGAGCAGTACTTC
>TRBJ2-7|few|NA|TRBV11-1
CASSLAGLTYEQYF
TGTGCCAGCAGCTTAGCAGGGTTAACCTACGAGCAGTACTTC
>TRBJ2-3|NA|TRBD2|TRBV7-3
CASSLSSGGTATQYF
TGTGCCAGCAGCTTATCTAGCGGGGGGACTGCTACGCAGTATTTT
>TRBJ2-5|NA|NA|TRBV5-6
CASSFFKAGAQETQYF
TGTGCCAGCAGCTTTTTCAAGGCAGGGGCACAAGAGACCCAGTACTTC
>TRBJ1-5|NA|TRBD1|TRBV28
CASRTGGNQPQHF
TGTGCCAGCAGAACAGGGGGCAATCAGCCCCAGCATTTT
>TRBJ2-7|NA|TRBD1|TRBV27
CASSSPGQGLYEQYF
TGTGCCAGCAGTTCCCCGGGACAGGGATTATACGAGCAGTACTTC
>TRBJ2-5|NA|NA|TRBV6-1
CASRWRGHQETQYF
TGTGCCAGCCGGTGGAGGGGCCACCAAGAGACCCAGTACTTC
>TRBJ1-2|NA|NA|TRBV28
CASSLTTPRQSGYTF
TGTGCCAGCAGTTTAACCACTCCCCGACAGTCTGGCTACACCTTC
>TRBJ1-4|NA|NA|TRBV30
CAWSVRGGASEKLFF
TGTGCCTGGAGTGTACGGGGGGGAGCAAGTGAAAAACTGTTTTTT
>TRBJ2-7|NA|NA|TRBV10-3
CAISDPGTRSYEQYF
TGTGCCATCAGTGACCCCGGGACGCGCTCCTACGAGCAGTACTTC
>TRBJ1-1|NA|NA|TRBV10-3
CAISGSLDTEAFF
TGTGCCATCAGTGGCTCCCTCGACACTGAAGCTTTCTTT
>TRBJ2-5|NA|NA|TRBV2
CASSVVGGQETQYF
TGTGCCAGCAGTGTGGTAGGGGGGCAAGAGACCCAGTACTTC
>TRBJ2-3|few|TRBD1|TRBV2
CASRTGVADTQYF
TGTGCCAGCCGGACAGGGGTAGCAGATACGCAGTATTTT
>TRBJ1-4|NA|NA|TRBV7-2
CASSSDGRGDEKLFF
TGTGCCAGCAGCTCGGATGGGAGGGGCGATGAAAAACTGTTTTTT
>TRBJ1-1|NA|NA|TRBV2
CASSERGWEAFF
TGTGCCAGCAGTGAAAGGGGGTGGGAAGCTTTCTTT
>TRBJ1-2|NA|NA|TRBV29-1
CSVETPGRYGYTF
TGCAGCGTTGAAACCCCAGGCCGCTATGGCTACACCTTC
>TRBJ1-2|few|TRBD1|TRBV7-2
CASSLEVRGGGYTF
TGTGCCAGCAGCTTAGAAGTCAGGGGGGGTGGCTACACCTTC
>TRBJ2-1|once|NA|TRBV11-2
CASSIGTGRDEQFF
TGTGCCAGCAGCATCGGAACAGGGCGGGATGAGCAGTTCTTC
>TRBJ2-3|NA|NA|TRBV4-2
CASSHAGGQSTDTQYF
TGTGCCAGCAGCCACGCGGGCGGACAAAGCACAGATACGCAGTATTTT
>TRBJ1-5|NA|TRBD1|TRBV27
CASSFRWTGSSNQPQHF
TGTGCCAGCAGTTTTCGATGGACAGGGTCGAGCAATCAGCCCCAGCATTTT
>TRBJ2-1|NA|TRBD1|TRBV7-9
CASSLGTGGGSSFF
TGTGCCAGCAGCTTAGGGACAGGGGGCGGAAGCTCGTTCTTC
>TRBJ2-7|NA|NA|TRBV28
CASGGTSTYEQYF
TGTGCCAGCGGCGGGACTTCCACCTACGAGCAGTACTTC
>TRBJ2-7|NA|NA|TRBV19
CASGPQGGSSYEQYF
TGTGCCAGCGGTCCACAGGGAGGAAGTTCCTACGAGCAGTACTTC
>TRBJ1-3|NA|NA|TRBV4-2
CASSSLRGGSGNTIYF
TGTGCCAGCAGCTCACTACGGGGTGGGTCTGGAAACACCATATATTTT
>TRBJ1-2|NA|TRBD1|TRBV11-2
CASSPGQGAGGYTF
TGTGCCAGCAGCCCGGGACAGGGGGCAGGTGGCTACACCTTC
>TRBJ2-7|few|NA|TRBV2
CASSETSGQYF
TGTGCCAGCAGTGAGACCAGCGGGCAGTACTTC
>TRBJ2-7|NA|TRBD1|TRBV28
CASSSGTVLIYEQYF
TGTGCCAGCAGTTCCGGGACAGTCCTCATCTACGAGCAGTACTTC
>TRBJ1-2|NA|NA|TRBV9
CASSGPLAGTTNGYTF
TGTGCCAGCAGCGGGCCCTTGGCAGGGACAACTAATGGCTACACCTTC
>TRBJ2-7|NA|NA|TRBV7-2
CASSLAGTETYEQYF
TGTGCCAGCAGCTTAGCGGGGACGGAAACCTACGAGCAGTACTTC
>TRBJ2-1|NA|TRBD2|TRBV7-8
CASSQREAYNEQFF
TGTGCCAGCAGCCAACGGGAGGCCTACAATGAGCAGTTCTTC